What follows describes a single TCR beta chain. The data were taken from a study of blood T cell repertoires in COVID-19. About the research overall: In each case, the material was cDNA or gDNA derived from T cells, B-cell-depleted T cells, or PBMCs.

Original handling: Nucleated cell number was recorded as an estimate derived from reference gene primer amplification. Clones were sequenced by immunoSEQ multiplex PCR, and TCRdb holds only the in-frame ones, with some missing. The V and J calls and clone size come from that table; D and trimming were worked out from the DNA. The sample has around 260,000 clones; approximately 88% are singletons. What was sequenced was peripheral blood. The clonotype originates from a woman aged 70-85 years with COVID-19, enrolled during active disease.

DNA of the CDR3: TGTGCCAGCAGCTCCCCCAGGCTCACAGGGGGGAATTCACCCCTCCACTTT. It is translated as CASSSPRLTGGNSPLHF. The V and J genes are TRBV28 and TRBJ1-6, with 8 bases aligning to TRBD1. Germline CDR1 and CDR2: MDHEN and SYDVKM. V gave up 6 bases and J gave up 7 bases; unmatched junction bases: 14. This CDR3 spans 17 amino acids.